This T cell receptor (beta chain) was captured by sequencing in a study of OX40 agonist ivuxolimab in advanced cancers. Background on the study: With a range of about 20 to 79, age averaged approximately 55 years, and around 83% were male. Anti-PD-1, anti-PD-L1 or anti-CTLA-4 therapy given earlier was allowed, and around 40% had some.

Study conclusions and caveats: CD4+ and CD8+ T cells in blood underwent clonal expansion by week 6 at 0.1 to 3.0 mg/kg. CD8+ T cells were the subset that, on average, had more expanded clones than CD4+.

Method: immunoSEQ multiplex PCR; TCRdb's copy keeps in-frame clones and lacks some. The sample has around 70,000 clones; roughly 90% are singletons. This clone was picked up one time. Antigen specificity is unknown. Here the sequenced sample was CD4+ or CD8+ T cells sorted from blood, taken in a trial of the OX40 agonist ivuxolimab. This TCR derives from an adult with an advanced solid tumor such as melanoma, head and neck, liver or kidney cancer.

The CDR3 sequence: CSASPWAEQFF. The DNA of the CDR3 is TGCAGTGCTAGCCCTTGGGCGGAGCAGTTCTTC. V is TRBV20-1 and J is TRBJ2-1; D is ambiguous. The germline V and J ends were trimmed by 3 bases and 10 bases, with 10 bases remaining between them. The CDR3 sequence is 11 residues long. Germline lookup yields CDR1 DFQATT and CDR2 SNEGSKA (reference sequence).